A selection of T cell receptor beta chains follows, all from one sample in a study of radiation and T cells in renal cell carcinoma. Clones were sequenced by immunoSEQ multiplex PCR, and TCRdb holds only the in-frame ones, with some missing. The repertoire includes approximately 120,000 clones, around 80% of them detected once, and 5% to 6.5% sits in the top ten. The sequences come from blood, collected from a patient whose treatment included radiotherapy and nephrectomy. These receptors were taken from a middle-aged man with renal cell carcinoma. CDR3s include the opening cysteine and the closing phenylalanine or tryptophan. D genes are given only for firm matches. Clone size, where shown, is once, few, many, or a class for clones that have expanded.

TRBV19	.	.	TRBJ2-1	TGTGCCAGTAGTCCGGGATTTAATGAGCAGTTCTTC	CASSPGFNEQFF
TRBV6-5	.	few	TRBJ2-7	TGTGCCAGCAGTTCGATCGGCGGGGACCGCTCCTACGAGCAGTACTTC	CASSSIGGDRSYEQYF
TRBV9	.	many	TRBJ1-3	TGTGCCAGCAGCGTAGGGAGCTCTGGAAACACCATATATTTT	CASSVGSSGNTIYF
TRBV20-1	.	.	TRBJ1-2	TGCAGTGCTAGAGGAAGTGATGGCTACACCTTC	CSARGSDGYTF
TRBV12-1	.	.	TRBJ2-4	TGTGCCAGCAGCCCCCGGCCGGGGCGGGAGGTAAACATTCAGTACTTC	CASSPRPGREVNIQYF
TRBV2	TRBD2	.	TRBJ2-7	TGTGCCAGCAGTGATTCCTCGGGACTAGCGGGAGAATACGAGCAGTACTTC	CASSDSSGLAGEYEQYF
TRBV6-4	.	.	TRBJ2-2	TGTGCCAGCAGTAGAGGGCCCAGAAACACCGGGGAGCTGTTTTTT	CASSRGPRNTGELFF
TRBV9	.	.	TRBJ1-4	TGTGCCAGCAGCGTAGGTGGGACCGGTAGCTTTGACGAAAAACTGTTTTTT	CASSVGGTGSFDEKLFF
TRBV6-5	.	.	TRBJ2-7	TGTGCCAGCAGTTACGCCCCCGGGACTGGGGTAGAGCAGTACTTC	CASSYAPGTGVEQYF
TRBV19	.	.	TRBJ2-1	TGTGCCAGTAGTTCCCAGGGGGGGGATATTGACAATGAGCAGTTCTTC	CASSSQGGDIDNEQFF
TRBV5-1	.	.	TRBJ1-2	TGCGCCAGCAGCGTAGGGACGGACCGGAGATCTGGCTACACCTTC	CASSVGTDRRSGYTF
TRBV30	TRBD1	.	TRBJ1-4	TGTGCCTGGAGCGACGGACAGGGTAATGAAAAACTGTTTTTT	CAWSDGQGNEKLFF
TRBV5-4	TRBD1	.	TRBJ1-3	TGTGCCAGCAGCTATGACGGACAGGGGGTTGGAAACACCATATATTTT	CASSYDGQGVGNTIYF
TRBV19	.	many	TRBJ1-5	TGTGCCAGTAGTATGGGGGGAAATCAGCCCCAGCATTTT	CASSMGGNQPQHF
TRBV19	.	.	TRBJ2-7	TGTGCCAGTAGTATGGGGTCCACAGGGAGCTACGAGCAGTACTTC	CASSMGSTGSYEQYF
TRBV27	.	.	TRBJ2-5	TGTGCCAGCAGAATTAGCAGCGGTGGAGGGGAGACCCAGTACTTC	CASRISSGGGETQYF
TRBV9	.	once	TRBJ2-2	TGTGCCAGCAGCTCAACCGGGGAGCTGTTTTTT	CASSSTGELFF
TRBV27	.	.	TRBJ1-5	TGTGCCAGCAGTCCGCAGGGTTGGGATCAGCCCCAGCATTTT	CASSPQGWDQPQHF
TRBV6-5	.	.	TRBJ2-7	TGTGCCAGCAGTTACGCCCCCCTGGGCTCCTACGAGCAGTACTTC	CASSYAPLGSYEQYF
TRBV11-3	.	few	TRBJ1-1	TGTGCCAGCAGCAAGGGGACATACACTGAAGCTTTCTTT	CASSKGTYTEAFF
TRBV4-3	.	.	TRBJ1-2	TGCGCCAGCAGCCAAGAAGCGGGGGCAGGAACCATTAACTATGGCTACACCTTC	CASSQEAGAGTINYGYTF
TRBV30	.	.	TRBJ2-3	TGTGCCTGGAGTACAGGAGAGTTGGGAGATACGCAGTATTTT	CAWSTGELGDTQYF
TRBV30	.	.	TRBJ1-4	TGTGCTTGGAGTGTACAAGGAGAGAAGGTGTTTTTT	CAWSVQGEKVFF
TRBV6-6	TRBD2	.	TRBJ2-7	TGTGCCAGCAGTGACCGACTAGCGGATACCTACGAGCAGTACTTC	CASSDRLADTYEQYF
TRBV10-3	.	.	TRBJ1-1	TGTGCCATCAGTGATCTCAGGGATACTGAAGCTTTCTTT	CAISDLRDTEAFF
TRBV7-8	.	.	TRBJ2-3	TGTGCCACCAGAGGGACGGGGATAGCAGATACGCAGTATTTT	CATRGTGIADTQYF
TRBV14	.	.	TRBJ2-1	TGTGCCAGCAGCCAAGGGCCTAGTCACTTCTTC	CASSQGPSHFF
TRBV27	.	.	TRBJ2-2	TGTGCCAGCAGTATCACCGGGCCCCCCGGGGAGCTGTTTTTT	CASSITGPPGELFF
TRBV28	TRBD1	.	TRBJ2-2	TGTGCCAGCAGACAGGGGGACGGGGAGCTGTTTTTT	CASRQGDGELFF
TRBV5-1	.	.	TRBJ2-3	TGCGCCAGCAGCTTTACAGGGGGGGTGACCAGAGATACGCAGTATTTT	CASSFTGGVTRDTQYF
TRBV11-2	.	.	TRBJ2-4	TGTGCCAGCAGGGATTTAAGAGCCAAAAACATTCAGTACTTC	CASRDLRAKNIQYF
TRBV19	.	.	TRBJ2-7	TGTGCCAGTAGCTTTAATGGAGACTACGAGCAGTACTTC	CASSFNGDYEQYF
TRBV5-1	.	once	TRBJ1-2	TGCGCCAGCAGCTTCGGGGAGGTCACCTATGGCTACACCTTC	CASSFGEVTYGYTF
TRBV27	TRBD1	.	TRBJ1-2	TGTGCCAGCAGTCCCCTCGGACAGGCCCATCGGGGCACCTTC	CASSPLGQAHRGTF
TRBV7-9	.	few	TRBJ2-3	TGTGCCAGCAGCTTAGGATCGGGTCGGGGCACAGATACGCAGTATTTT	CASSLGSGRGTDTQYF
TRBV27	.	once	TRBJ2-7	TGTGCCAGCAGTTTATCTGGACAGACCCAGTTGAAGAACGAGCAGTACTTC	CASSLSGQTQLKNEQYF
TRBV14	TRBD1	.	TRBJ2-1	TGTGCCAGCAGCCAAGTAGAGACAGGGTCGTATGAGCAGTTCTTC	CASSQVETGSYEQFF
TRBV5-1	TRBD1	.	TRBJ2-2	TGCGCCAGCAGCCCAAGGACAGGGGATTACACCGGGGAGCTGTTTTTT	CASSPRTGDYTGELFF